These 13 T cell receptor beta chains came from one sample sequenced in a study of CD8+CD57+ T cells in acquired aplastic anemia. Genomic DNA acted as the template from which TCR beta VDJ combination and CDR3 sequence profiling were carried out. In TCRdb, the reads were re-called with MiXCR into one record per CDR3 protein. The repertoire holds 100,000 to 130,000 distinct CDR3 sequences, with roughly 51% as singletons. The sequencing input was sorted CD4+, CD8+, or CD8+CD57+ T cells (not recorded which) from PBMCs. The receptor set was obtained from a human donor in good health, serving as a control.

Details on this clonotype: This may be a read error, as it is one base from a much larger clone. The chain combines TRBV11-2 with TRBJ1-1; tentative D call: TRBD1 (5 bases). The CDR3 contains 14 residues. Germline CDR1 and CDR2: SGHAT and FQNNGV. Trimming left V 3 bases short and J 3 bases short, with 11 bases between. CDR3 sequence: CASSFVGAYTEAFF. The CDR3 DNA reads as TGTGCCAGCAGCTTCGTTGGGGCGTACACTGAAGCTTTCTTT. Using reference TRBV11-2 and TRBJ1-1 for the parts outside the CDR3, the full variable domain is EAGVAQSPRYKIIEKRQSVAFWCNPISGHATLYWYQQILGQGPKLLIQFQNNGVVDDSQLPKDRFSAERLKGVDSTLKIQPAKLEDSAVYLCASSFVGAYTEAFFGQGTRLTVV.

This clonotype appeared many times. CDR3 coding DNA: TGTGCCAGCAGCCCGGGACTAGCGGGGGGGCCGTCCTACAATGAGCAGTTCTTC. It translates to CASSPGLAGGPSYNEQFF. V usage is TRBV11-2 and J usage is TRBJ2-1; TRBD2 agrees at 16 bases. The CDR3 consists of 18 residues. Trimming cost V 5 bases and J 1 base; bases outside gene matches: 5. From germline, CDR1 is SGHAT and CDR2 FQNNGV.

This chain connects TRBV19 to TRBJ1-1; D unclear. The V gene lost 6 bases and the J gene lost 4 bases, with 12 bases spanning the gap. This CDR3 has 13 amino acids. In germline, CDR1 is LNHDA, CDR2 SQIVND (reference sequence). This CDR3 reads CASRGQGFTEAFF. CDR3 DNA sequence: TGTGCCAGTAGAGGTCAAGGCTTCACTGAAGCTTTCTTT.

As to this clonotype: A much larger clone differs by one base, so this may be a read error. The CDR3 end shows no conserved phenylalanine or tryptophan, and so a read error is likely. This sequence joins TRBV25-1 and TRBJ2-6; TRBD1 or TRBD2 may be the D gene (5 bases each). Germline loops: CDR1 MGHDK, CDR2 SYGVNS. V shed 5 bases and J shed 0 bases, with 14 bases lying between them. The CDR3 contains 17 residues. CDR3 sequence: CASSRRDGSSGANVLTS. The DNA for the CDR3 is TGTGCCAGCAGTCGCCGGGACGGATCCTCTGGGGCCAACGTCCTGACTTCC.

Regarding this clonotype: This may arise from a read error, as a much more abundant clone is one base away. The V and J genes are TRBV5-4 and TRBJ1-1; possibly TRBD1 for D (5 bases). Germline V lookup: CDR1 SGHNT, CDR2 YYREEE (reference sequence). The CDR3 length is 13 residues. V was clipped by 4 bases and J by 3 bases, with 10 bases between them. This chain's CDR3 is CASSPGAHTEAFF. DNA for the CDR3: TGTGCCAGCAGCCCCGGGGCACACACTGAAGCTTTCTTT.

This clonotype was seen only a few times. The CDR3 coding sequence is TGTGCCTGGAGTGTACCCCCTTATCAGCCCCAGCATTTT. It encodes CAWSVPPYQPQHF. The chain uses TRBV30 and TRBJ1-5; D is unclear. V lost 0 bases, J lost 5 bases, and 8 bases lay in between. This CDR3 has 13 amino acids. Germline values: CDR1 GTSNPN, CDR2 SVGIG (reference sequence).

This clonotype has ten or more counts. For the CDR3, the DNA is TGTGCCATCAGTGAGTGGACAGCATCTTTAAGAATAGCTTTCTTT. It translates to CAISEWTASLRIAFF. The chain couples TRBV10-3 to TRBJ1-1; D may be TRBD1 (6 bases). V shed 1 base and J shed 10 bases, with 19 bases lying between them. The CDR3 is 15 amino acids. In germline, CDR1 is ENHRY, CDR2 SYGVKD.

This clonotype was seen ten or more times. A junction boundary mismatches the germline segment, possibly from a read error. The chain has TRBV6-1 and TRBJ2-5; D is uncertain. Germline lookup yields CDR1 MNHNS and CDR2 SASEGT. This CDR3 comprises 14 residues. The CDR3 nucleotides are TGTGCCAGCAGCGAAGAATACACTCAAGAGACCCAGTACTTC. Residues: CASSEEYTQETQYF.

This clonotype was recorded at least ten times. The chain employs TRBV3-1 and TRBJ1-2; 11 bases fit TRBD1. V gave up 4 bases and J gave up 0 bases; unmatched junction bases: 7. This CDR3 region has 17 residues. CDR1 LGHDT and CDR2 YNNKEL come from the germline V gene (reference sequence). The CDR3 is CASSPDRGLPSNYGYTF. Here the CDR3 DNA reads TGTGCCAGCAGCCCGGACAGGGGGCTACCGTCTAACTATGGCTACACCTTC.

The CDR3 spells CASSYGTSGYYEQYF. The CDR3 region has the DNA TGTGCCAGCAGTTACGGGACTAGCGGGTACTACGAGCAGTACTTC. The chain links TRBV2 to TRBJ2-7; 12 positions agree with TRBD2. The J segment lost 3 bases and the V segment lost 5 bases, leaving 5 bases of the junction unmatched. The germline gives CDR1 SNHLY, CDR2 FYNNEI. The CDR3 totals 15 residues.

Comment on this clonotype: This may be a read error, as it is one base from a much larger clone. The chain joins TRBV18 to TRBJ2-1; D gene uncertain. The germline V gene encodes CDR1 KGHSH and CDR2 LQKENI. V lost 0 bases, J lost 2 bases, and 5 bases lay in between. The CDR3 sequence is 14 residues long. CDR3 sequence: CASSPPDTYNEQFF. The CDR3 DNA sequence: TGTGCCAGCTCACCACCCGATACCTACAATGAGCAGTTCTTC.

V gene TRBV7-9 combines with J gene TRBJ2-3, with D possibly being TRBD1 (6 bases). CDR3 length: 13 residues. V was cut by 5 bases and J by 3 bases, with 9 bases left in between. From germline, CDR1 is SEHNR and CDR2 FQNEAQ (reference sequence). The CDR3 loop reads CASSKGQTDTQYF. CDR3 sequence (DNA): TGTGCCAGCAGCAAGGGACAAACAGATACGCAGTATTTT.

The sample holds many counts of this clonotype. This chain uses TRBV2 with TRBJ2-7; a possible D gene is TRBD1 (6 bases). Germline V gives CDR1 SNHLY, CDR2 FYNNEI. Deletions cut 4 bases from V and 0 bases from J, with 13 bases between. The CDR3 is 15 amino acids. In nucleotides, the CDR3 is TGTGCCAGCAGTGGGACAGCGGTGAACTCCTACGAGCAGTACTTC. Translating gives CASSGTAVNSYEQYF.